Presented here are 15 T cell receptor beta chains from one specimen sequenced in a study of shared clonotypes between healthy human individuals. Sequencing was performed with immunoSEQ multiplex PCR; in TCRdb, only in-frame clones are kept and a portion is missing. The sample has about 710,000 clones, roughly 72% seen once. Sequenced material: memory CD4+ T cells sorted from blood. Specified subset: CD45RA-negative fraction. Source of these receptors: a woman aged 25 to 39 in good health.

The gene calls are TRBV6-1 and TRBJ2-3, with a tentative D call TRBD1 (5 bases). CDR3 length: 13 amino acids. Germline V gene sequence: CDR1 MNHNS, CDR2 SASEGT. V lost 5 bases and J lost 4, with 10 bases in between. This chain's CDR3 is CASSTQGPDTQYF. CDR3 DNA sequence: TGTGCCAGCAGTACCCAGGGTCCAGATACGCAGTATTTT.

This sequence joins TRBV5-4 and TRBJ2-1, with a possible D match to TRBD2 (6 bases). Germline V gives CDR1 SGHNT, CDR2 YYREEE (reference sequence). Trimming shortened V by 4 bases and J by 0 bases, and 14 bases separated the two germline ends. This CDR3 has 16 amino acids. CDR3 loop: CASSPRAGSSYNEQFF. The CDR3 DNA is TGTGCCAGCAGCCCCAGGGCCGGGAGCTCCTACAATGAGCAGTTCTTC.

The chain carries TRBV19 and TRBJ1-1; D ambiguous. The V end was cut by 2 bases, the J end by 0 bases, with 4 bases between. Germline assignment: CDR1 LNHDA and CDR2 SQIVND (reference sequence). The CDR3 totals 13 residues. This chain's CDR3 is CASSITLNTEAFF. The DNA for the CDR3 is TGTGCCAGTAGTATAACGTTGAACACTGAAGCTTTCTTT.

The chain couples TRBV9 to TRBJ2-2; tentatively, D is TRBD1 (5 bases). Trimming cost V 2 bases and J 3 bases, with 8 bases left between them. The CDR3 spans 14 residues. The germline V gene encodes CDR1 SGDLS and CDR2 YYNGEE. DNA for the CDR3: TGTGCCAGCAGCGTGACAGCTTACACCGGGGAGCTGTTTTTT. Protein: CASSVTAYTGELFF.

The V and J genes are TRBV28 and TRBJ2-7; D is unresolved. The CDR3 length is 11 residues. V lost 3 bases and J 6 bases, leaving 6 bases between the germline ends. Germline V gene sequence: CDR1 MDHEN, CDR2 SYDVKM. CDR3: CASSLAREQYF. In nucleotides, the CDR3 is TGTGCCAGCAGTTTGGCCCGCGAGCAGTACTTC.

The CDR3 DNA is TGTGCCAGCAGAAACTTTGCAAACACTGAAGCTTTCTTT. Residues: CASRNFANTEAFF. The chain employs TRBV28 and TRBJ1-1; no clear D. This CDR3 comprises 13 residues. From germline, CDR1 is MDHEN and CDR2 SYDVKM. V dropped 6 bases and J dropped 2 bases, with 10 bases sitting between them.

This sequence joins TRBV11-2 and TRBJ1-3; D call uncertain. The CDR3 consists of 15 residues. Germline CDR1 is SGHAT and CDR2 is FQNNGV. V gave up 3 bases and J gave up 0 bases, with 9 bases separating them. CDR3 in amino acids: CASSFRTGSGNTIYF. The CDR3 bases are TGTGCCAGCAGCTTCCGGACGGGCTCTGGAAACACCATATATTTT.

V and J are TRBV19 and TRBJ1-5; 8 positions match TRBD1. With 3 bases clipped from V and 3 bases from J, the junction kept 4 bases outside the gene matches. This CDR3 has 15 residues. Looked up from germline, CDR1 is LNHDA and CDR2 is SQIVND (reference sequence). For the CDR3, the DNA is TGTGCCAGTAGTATGGGACAGGCGAACAATCAGCCCCAGCATTTT. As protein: CASSMGQANNQPQHF. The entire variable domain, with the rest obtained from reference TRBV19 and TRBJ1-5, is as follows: DGGITQSPKYLFRKEGQNVTLSCEQNLNHDAMYWYRQDPGQGLRLIYYSQIVNDFQKGDIAEGYSVSREKKESFPLTVTSAQKNPTAFYLCASSMGQANNQPQHFGDGTRLSIL.

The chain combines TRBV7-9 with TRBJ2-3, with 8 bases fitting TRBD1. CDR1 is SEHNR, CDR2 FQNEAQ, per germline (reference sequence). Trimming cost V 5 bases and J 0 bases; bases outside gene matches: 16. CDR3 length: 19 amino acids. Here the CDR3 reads CASSPHDRRRQGSTDTQYF. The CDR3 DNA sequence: TGTGCCAGCAGCCCCCACGACAGGCGCCGACAGGGGAGCACAGATACGCAGTATTTT.

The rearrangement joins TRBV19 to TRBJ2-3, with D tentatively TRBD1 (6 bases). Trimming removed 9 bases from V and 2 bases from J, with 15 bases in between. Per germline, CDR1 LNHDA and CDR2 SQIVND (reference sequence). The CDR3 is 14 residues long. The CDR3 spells CASSRDTPTDTQYF. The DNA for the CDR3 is TGTGCCAGCAGTCGGGACACACCCACAGATACGCAGTATTTT.

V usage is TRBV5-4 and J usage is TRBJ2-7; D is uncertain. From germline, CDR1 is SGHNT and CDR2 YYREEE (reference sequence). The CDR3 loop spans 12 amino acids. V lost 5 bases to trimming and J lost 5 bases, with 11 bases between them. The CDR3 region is CASSLVAHEQYF. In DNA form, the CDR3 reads TGTGCCAGCAGTCTAGTAGCCCACGAGCAGTACTTC.

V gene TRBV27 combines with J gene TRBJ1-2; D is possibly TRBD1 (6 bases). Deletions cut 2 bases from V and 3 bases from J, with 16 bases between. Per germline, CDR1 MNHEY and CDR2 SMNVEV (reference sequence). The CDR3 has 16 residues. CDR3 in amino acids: CASSLRVMGAYYGYTF. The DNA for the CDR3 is TGTGCCAGCAGTTTAAGGGTGATGGGGGCATACTATGGCTACACCTTC.

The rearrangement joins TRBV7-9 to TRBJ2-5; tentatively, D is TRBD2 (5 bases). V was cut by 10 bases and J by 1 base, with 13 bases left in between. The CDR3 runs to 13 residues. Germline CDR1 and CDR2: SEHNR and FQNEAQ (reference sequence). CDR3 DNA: TGTGCCACCTCGGACTGGCTCCAAGAGACCCAGTACTTC. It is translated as CATSDWLQETQYF. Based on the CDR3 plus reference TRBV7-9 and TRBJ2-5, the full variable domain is DTGVSQNPRHKITKRGQNVTFRCDPISEHNRLYWYRQTLGQGPEFLTYFQNEAQLEKSRLLSDRFSAERPKGSFSTLEIQRTEQGDSAMYLCATSDWLQETQYFGPGTRLLVL.

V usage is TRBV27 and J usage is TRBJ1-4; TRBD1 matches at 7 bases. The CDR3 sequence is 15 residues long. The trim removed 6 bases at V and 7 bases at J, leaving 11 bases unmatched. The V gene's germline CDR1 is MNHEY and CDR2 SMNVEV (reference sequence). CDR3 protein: CASSPSGGAGEKLFF. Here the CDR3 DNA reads TGTGCCAGCAGCCCCTCAGGGGGGGCTGGTGAAAAACTGTTTTTT.

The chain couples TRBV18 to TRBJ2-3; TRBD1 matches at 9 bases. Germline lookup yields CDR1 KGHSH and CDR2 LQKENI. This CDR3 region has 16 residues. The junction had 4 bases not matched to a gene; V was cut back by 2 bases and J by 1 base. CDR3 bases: TGTGCCAGCTCACCATGGGGACAGGGTGGCACAGATACGCAGTATTTT. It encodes CASSPWGQGGTDTQYF.